This T cell receptor beta chain derives from a study of shared clonotypes between healthy human individuals (dated by TCRdb to about 2020). Turning to the overall study: Three men and two women, aged 18 to 49 years, made up the cohort. For each donor, CD4 naive and CD4 memory were each given three plates, CD8 naive was given two plates, and CD8 memory was given one plate. To increase sequencing depth and limit assay-specific biases, TCR repertoire library preparation and sequencing were carried out by different laboratories using diverse techniques. The study deeply sequenced blood TCR repertoires of about 5 healthy adults to estimate repertoire size and the extent of clonotype sharing between individuals. Each donor's leukapheresis produced roughly between about 0.8 and 10 billion PBMCs. The full study reports these points: Naive subsets generally had larger estimated clonotype richness than memory subsets did. Pairwise subsampling indicated that sequencing depth was expected to affect the degree of clonotype sharing among donors. Sampling was limited to blood, and TCR repertoires in tissue likely differ from TCR repertoires in blood. Rarefaction of sorted-subset datasets indicated incomplete sequencing despite the large sequencing depth. The genetic and exposure-history diversity represented was limited by the small number of donors. Clonotypes shared by all four sorted-subset donors showed higher generation probabilities than non-shared clonotypes. About 5% of naive CD4, around 3.5% of naive CD8, approximately 2.2% of memory CD4, and about 0.4% of memory CD8 clonotypes were shared across several donors.

CDR3 length: 15 amino acids, cysteine to phenylalanine. Solely the CDR3 DNA is kept, with 45 bases framed from the first base. V gives up 5 bases and J gives up 4 bases, and the segment between their germline ends measures 17 bases. The germline V gene sets CDR1 to MDHEN and CDR2 to SYDVKM. In regard to this clone: Its cognate antigen has yet to be identified. No base quality information exists; no much larger clone differs at one position.

Using the deep immunoSEQ assay, multiplex PCR amplified TCR CDR3 regions from genomic DNA. For each cell subset, the extracted genomic DNA was distributed evenly across all wells of several immunoSEQ 96-well plates, and each plate served as one replicate. For sorted subsets, 200 to 250 ng of genomic DNA, equivalent to around 29,000 T cell genomes, went into each replicate PCR. Purified libraries were quantified with a Qubit 3.0 fluorometer, sized on a Bioanalyzer 2100, and re-quantified with the KAPA Library Quantification kit. Each immunoSEQ 96-well plate was sequenced on its own single-read 150-cycle Illumina NextSeq 550 flow cell. The paper's data handling went like this. Because the immunoSEQ output held only junctional sequences and lacked quality scores, the filtering could not match the filtering applied to full-length reads. Sequences were annotated with PyIR, a Python wrapper for IgBLAST v1.9, and V/J genes and CDR3 were assigned using IMGT germline references. Reads with weak V/J assignments (E-value above 1e-6), missing CDR3, stop codons, out-of-frame junctions, or ambiguous translated residues were removed. V3J clonotypes were defined as sequences sharing an identical inferred V gene, J gene, and CDR3 amino acid sequence. Percentage overlap between repertoires was computed as shared unique clonotypes divided by the size of the smaller repertoire. Repertoire richness was assessed with RTK rarefaction, the Chao1 estimator, and Recon v2.1 estimates of unobserved clonotypes. For all TCRbeta clonotypes obtained by the gDNA method from several donors, generation probabilities were computed with OLGA. Not all clones reach the TCRdb copy of this immuneACCESS table, which keeps in-frame sequences only. Checked studies attribute under half of the gap to unresolved V genes and leave the rest unexplained. V and J calls plus clone size are reproduced from that table; the DNA served to infer D and trimming. For this sample there are around 690,000 clones; less than 95% appear just once. The ten largest clones add up to 30% to 40% of the sample.

Healthy HIV-negative adults with no recently reported acute infections or vaccinations were included as donors. All donors were Caucasian adults living in Nashville, Tennessee, USA. CD8 memory samples were composed of magnetically selected CD45RO+ cells combined with CCR7-negative CD45RA+ effector memory (TemRA) cells. After blood collection by leukapheresis, PBMCs were isolated using Ficoll-Histopaque density gradient centrifugation and then cryopreserved in the vapor phase of liquid nitrogen. Analytical flow cytometry was used to check the purity and quantity of each magnetically sorted T cell population. Genomic DNA was isolated from every sorted fraction and measured by UV absorbance on a Nanodrop 2000c.

Specimen: memory CD8+ T cells from PBMCs. Read against the paper, the sample's cell subset or site label means: CD45RO+ cells pooled with CCR7-negative TemRA cells. This sequence was found in a man younger than 35 in good health. Some clones in this sample may be carry-over from other donors' samples. The chain is encoded by TRBV28 joined to TRBJ2-5, with TRBD1 perhaps the D gene, on 6 matching bases. CDR3 loop: CASSVGTSRGETQYF. The nucleotide sequence is TGTGCCAGCAGTGTCGGGACCTCCAGGGGAGAGACCCAGTACTTC.